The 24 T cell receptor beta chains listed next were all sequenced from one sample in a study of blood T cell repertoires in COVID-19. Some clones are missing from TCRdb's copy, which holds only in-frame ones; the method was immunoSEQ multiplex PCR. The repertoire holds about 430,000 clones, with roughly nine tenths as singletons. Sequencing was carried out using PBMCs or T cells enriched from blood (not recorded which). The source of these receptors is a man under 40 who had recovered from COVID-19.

As DNA, the CDR3 is TGTGCCATCAGTGGGGGGGCGGGAGTCTACGAGCAGTACTTC. It yields the protein CAISGGAGVYEQYF. The V and J genes are TRBV10-3 and TRBJ2-7; a possible D gene is TRBD2 (7 bases). Trimming took off 4 bases at V and 3 bases at J, with 13 bases between the two ends. Per germline, CDR1 ENHRY and CDR2 SYGVKD. The CDR3 runs to 14 residues.

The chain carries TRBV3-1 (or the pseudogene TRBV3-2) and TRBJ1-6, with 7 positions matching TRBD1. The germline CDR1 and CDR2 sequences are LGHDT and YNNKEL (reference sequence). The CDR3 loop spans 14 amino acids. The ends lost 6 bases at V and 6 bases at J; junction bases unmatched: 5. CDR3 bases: TGTGCCAGCAGGGAGACAGGGAGTAATTCACCCCTCCACTTT. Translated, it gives CASRETGSNSPLHF.

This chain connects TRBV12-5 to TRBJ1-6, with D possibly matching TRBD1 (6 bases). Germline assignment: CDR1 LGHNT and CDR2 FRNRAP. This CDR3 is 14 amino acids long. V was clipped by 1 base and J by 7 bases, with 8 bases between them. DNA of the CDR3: TGTGCTAGTGGTTTGGGCGGACAGAATTCACCCCTCCACTTT. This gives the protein CASGLGGQNSPLHF. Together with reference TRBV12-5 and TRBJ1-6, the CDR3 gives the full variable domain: DARVTQTPRHKVTEMGQEVTMRCQPILGHNTVFWYRQTMMQGLELLAYFRNRAPLDDSGMPKDRFSAEMPDATLATLKIQPSEPRDSAVYFCASGLGGQNSPLHFGNGTRLTVT.

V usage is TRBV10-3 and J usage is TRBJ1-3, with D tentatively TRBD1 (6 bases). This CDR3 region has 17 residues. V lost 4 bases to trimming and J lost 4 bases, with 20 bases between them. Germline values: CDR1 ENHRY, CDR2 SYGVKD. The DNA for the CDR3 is TGTGCCATCAGTGGAGCTTATGGGGGCGATATAGGAAACACCATATATTTT. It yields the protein CAISGAYGGDIGNTIYF.

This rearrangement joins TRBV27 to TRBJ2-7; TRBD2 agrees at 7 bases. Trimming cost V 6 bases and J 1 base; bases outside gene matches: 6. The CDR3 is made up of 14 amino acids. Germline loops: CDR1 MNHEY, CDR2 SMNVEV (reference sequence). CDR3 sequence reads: CASRRGTTSYEQYF. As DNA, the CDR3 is TGTGCCAGCAGGAGAGGGACTACGTCCTACGAGCAGTACTTC.

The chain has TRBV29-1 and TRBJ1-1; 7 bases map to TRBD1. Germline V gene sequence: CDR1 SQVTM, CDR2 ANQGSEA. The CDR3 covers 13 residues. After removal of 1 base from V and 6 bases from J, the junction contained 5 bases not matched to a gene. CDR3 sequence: CSVEGQGWAEAFF. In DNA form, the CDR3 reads TGCAGCGTTGAAGGACAGGGATGGGCTGAAGCTTTCTTT.

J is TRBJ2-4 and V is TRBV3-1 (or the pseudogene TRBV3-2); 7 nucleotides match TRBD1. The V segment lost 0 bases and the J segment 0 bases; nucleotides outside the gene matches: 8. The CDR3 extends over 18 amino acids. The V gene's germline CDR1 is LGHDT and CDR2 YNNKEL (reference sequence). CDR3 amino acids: CASSQDFTGVGAKNIQYF. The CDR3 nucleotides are TGTGCCAGCAGCCAAGACTTTACAGGGGTCGGAGCCAAAAACATTCAGTACTTC.

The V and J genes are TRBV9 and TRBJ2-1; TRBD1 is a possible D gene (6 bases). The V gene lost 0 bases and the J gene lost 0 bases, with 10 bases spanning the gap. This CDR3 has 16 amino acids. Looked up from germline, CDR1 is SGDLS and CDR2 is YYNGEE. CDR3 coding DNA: TGTGCCAGCAGCGTAGCAGGGGACCCCTCCTACAATGAGCAGTTCTTC. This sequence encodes CASSVAGDPSYNEQFF. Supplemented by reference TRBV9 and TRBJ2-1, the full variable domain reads DSGVTQTPKHLITATGQRVTLRCSPRSGDLSVYWYQQSLDQGLQFLIQYYNGEERAKGNILERFSAQQFPDLHSELNLSSLELGDSALYFCASSVAGDPSYNEQFFGPGTRLTVL.

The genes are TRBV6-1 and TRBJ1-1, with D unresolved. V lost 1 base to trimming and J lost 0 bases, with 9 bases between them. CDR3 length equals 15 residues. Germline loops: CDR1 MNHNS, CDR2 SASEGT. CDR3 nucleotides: TGTGCCAGCAGTGAAGAGGTAACTATGAACACTGAAGCTTTCTTT. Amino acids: CASSEEVTMNTEAFF.

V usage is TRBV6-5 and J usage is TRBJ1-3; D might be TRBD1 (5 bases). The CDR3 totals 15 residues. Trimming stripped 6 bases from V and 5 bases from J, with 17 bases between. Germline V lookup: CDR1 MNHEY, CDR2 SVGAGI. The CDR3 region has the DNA TGTGCCAGCAGAACAGGTCCACTGGATCGAAACACCATATATTTT. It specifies CASRTGPLDRNTIYF.

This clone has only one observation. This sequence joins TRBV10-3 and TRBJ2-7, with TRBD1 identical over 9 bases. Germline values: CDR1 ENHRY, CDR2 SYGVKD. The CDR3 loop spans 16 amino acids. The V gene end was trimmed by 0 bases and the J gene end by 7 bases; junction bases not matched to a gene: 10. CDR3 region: CAISESSWDRAREQYF. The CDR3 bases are TGTGCCATCAGTGAGTCGAGCTGGGACAGGGCAAGGGAGCAGTACTTC.

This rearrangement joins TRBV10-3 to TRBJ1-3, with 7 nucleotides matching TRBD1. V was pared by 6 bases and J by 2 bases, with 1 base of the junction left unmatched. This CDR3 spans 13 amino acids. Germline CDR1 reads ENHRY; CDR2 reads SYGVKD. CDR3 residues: CAIRDRTGNTIYF. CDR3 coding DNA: TGTGCCATCAGGGACAGGACTGGAAACACCATATATTTT.

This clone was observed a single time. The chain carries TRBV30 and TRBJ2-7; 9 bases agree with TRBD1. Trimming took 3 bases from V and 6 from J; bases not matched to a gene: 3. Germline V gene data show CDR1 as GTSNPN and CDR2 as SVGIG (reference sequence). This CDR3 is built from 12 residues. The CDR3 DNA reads TGTGCCTGGAGCGGACAGGGGTTCGAGCAGTACTTC. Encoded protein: CAWSGQGFEQYF.

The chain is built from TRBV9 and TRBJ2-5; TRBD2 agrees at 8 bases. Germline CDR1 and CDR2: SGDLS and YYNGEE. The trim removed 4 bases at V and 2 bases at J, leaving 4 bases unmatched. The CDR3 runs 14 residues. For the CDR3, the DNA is TGTGCCAGCAGCACCGGGACTAGACAAGAGACCCAGTACTTC. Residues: CASSTGTRQETQYF. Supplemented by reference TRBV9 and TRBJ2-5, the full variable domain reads DSGVTQTPKHLITATGQRVTLRCSPRSGDLSVYWYQQSLDQGLQFLIQYYNGEERAKGNILERFSAQQFPDLHSELNLSSLELGDSALYFCASSTGTRQETQYFGPGTRLLVL.

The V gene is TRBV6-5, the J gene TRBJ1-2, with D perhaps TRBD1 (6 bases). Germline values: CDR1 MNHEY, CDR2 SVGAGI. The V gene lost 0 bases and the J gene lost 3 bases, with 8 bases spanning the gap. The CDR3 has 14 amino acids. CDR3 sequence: CASSYSPGDYGYTF. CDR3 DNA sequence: TGTGCCAGCAGTTACTCACCAGGGGACTATGGCTACACCTTC.

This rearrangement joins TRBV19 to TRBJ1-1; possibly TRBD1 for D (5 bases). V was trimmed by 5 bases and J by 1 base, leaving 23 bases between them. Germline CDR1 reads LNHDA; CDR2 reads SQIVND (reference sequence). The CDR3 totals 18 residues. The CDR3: CASSYGLQAGLSNTEAFF. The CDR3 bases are TGTGCCAGTAGTTACGGGCTGCAAGCAGGGTTGTCGAACACTGAAGCTTTCTTT.

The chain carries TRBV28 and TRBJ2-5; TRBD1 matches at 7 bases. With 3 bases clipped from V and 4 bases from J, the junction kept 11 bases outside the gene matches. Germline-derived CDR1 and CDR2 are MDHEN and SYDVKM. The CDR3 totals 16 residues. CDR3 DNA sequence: TGTGCCAGCAGTTTGTTTGGGACAGCCTTTGGAGAGACCCAGTACTTC. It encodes CASSLFGTAFGETQYF.

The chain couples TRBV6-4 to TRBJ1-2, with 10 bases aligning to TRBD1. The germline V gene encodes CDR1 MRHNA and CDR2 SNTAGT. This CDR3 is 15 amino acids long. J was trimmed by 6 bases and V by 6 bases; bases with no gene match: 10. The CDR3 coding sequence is TGTGCCAGCAGCCCCCGGGACAGGGGAGGGCATGGCTACACCTTC. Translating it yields CASSPRDRGGHGYTF.

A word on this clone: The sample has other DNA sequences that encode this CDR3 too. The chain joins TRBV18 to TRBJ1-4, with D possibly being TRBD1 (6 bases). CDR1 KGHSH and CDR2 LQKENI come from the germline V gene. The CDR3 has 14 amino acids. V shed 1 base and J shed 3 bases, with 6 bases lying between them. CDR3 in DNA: TGTGCCAGCTCACCACAGGGGGCTAATGAAAAACTGTTTTTT. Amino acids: CASSPQGANEKLFF. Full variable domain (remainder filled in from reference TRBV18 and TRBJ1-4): NAGVMQNPRHLVRRRGQEARLRCSPMKGHSHVYWYRQLPEEGLKFMVYLQKENIIDESGMPKERFSAEFPKEGPSILRIQQVVRGDSAAYFCASSPQGANEKLFFGSGTQLSVL.

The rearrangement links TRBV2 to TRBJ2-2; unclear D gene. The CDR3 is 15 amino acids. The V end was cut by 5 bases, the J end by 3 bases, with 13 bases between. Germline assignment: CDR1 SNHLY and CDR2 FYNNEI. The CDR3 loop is CASSTRQLDTGELFF. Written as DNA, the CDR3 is TGTGCCAGCAGTACACGCCAGTTGGACACCGGGGAGCTGTTTTTT.

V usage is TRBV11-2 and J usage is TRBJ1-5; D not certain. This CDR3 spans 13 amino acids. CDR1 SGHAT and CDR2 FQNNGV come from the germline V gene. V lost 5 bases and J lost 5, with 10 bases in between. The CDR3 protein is CASSGLSDQPQHF. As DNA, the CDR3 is TGTGCCAGCAGCGGACTAAGTGATCAGCCCCAGCATTTT.

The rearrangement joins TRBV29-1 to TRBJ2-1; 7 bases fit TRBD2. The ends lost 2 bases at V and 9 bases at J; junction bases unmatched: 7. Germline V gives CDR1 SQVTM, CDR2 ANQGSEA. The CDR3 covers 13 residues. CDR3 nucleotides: TGCAGCGTTGAAAGGACTAGGGATGGTGAGCAGTTCTTC. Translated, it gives CSVERTRDGEQFF.

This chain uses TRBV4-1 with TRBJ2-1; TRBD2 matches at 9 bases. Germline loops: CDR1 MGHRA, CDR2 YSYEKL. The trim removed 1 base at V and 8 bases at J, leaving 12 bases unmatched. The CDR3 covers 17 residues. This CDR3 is CASSQGDSAGGFDEQFF. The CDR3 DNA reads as TGCGCCAGCAGCCAAGGTGATTCAGCGGGAGGATTCGATGAGCAGTTCTTC.

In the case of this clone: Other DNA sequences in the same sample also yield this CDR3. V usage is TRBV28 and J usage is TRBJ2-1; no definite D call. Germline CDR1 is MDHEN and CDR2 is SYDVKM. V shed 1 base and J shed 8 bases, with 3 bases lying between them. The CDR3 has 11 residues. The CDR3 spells CASSLSDEQFF. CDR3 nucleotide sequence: TGTGCCAGCAGTTTATCTGATGAGCAGTTCTTC.